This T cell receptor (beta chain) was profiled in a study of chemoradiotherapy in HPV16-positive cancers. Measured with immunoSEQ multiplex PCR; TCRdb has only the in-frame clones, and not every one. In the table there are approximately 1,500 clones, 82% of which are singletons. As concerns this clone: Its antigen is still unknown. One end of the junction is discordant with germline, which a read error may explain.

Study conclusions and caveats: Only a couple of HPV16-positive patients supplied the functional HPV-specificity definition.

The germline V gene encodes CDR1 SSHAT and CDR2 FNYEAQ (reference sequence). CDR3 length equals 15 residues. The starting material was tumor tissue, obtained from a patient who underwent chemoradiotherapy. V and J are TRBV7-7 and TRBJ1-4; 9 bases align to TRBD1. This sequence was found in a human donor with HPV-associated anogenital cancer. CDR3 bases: TGTGCTAGCAGCCCGACACAGGGGGCAAACGAAAAACTGTTTTTT. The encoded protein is CASSPTQGANEKLFF.